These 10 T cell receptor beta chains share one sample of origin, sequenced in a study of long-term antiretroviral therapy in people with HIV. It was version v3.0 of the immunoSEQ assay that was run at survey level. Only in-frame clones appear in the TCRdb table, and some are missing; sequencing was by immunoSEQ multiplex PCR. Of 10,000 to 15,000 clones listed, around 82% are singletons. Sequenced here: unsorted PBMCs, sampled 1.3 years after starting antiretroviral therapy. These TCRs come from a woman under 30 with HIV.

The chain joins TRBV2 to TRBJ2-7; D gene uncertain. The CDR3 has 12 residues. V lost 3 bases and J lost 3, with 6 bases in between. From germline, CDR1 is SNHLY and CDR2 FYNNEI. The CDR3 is CASSDSVYEQYF. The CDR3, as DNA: TGTGCCAGCAGTGATTCGGTCTACGAGCAGTACTTC. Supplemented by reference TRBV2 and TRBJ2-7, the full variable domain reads EPEVTQTPSHQVTQMGQEVILRCVPISNHLYFYWYRQILGQKVEFLVSFYNNEISEKSEIFDDQFSVERPDGSNFTLKIRSTKLEDSAMYFCASSDSVYEQYFGPGTRLTVT.

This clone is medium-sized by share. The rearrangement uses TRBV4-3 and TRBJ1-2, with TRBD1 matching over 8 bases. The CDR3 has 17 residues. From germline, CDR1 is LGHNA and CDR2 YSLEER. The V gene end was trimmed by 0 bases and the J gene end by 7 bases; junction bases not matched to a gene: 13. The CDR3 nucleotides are TGCGCCAGCAGCCAAGATAAGGAGACAGGGGATTATCGTGGCTACACCTTC. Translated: CASSQDKETGDYRGYTF.

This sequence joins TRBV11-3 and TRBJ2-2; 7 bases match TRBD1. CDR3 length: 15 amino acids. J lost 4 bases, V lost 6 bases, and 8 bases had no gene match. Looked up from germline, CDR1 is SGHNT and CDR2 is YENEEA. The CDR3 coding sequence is TGTGCCAGCAGTCCCGGGACAGTAGGCACCGGGGAGCTGTTTTTT. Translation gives CASSPGTVGTGELFF.

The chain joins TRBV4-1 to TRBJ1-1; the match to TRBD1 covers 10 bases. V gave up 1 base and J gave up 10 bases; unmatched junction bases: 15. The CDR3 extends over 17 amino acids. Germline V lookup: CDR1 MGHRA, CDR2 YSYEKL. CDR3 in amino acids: CASSQGTGTGVVVGAFF. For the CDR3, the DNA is TGCGCCAGCAGCCAAGGAACCGGGACAGGGGTAGTAGTCGGAGCTTTCTTT.

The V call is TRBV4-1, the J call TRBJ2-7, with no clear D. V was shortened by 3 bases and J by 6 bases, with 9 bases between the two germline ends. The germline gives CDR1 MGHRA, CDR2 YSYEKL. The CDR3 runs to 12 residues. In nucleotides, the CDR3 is TGCGCCAGCAGCCATGTGGGTTCCGAGCAGTACTTC. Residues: CASSHVGSEQYF.

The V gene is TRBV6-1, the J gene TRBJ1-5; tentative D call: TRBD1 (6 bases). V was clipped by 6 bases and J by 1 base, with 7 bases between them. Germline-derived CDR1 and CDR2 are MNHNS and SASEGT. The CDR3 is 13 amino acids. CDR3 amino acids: CASSGQSNQPQHF. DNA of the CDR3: TGTGCCAGCAGCGGACAGAGCAATCAGCCCCAGCATTTT.

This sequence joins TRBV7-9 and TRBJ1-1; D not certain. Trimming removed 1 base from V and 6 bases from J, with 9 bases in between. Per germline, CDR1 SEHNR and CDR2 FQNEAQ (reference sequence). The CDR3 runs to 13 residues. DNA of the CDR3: TGTGCCAGCAGCTTAGGAGGGCGGGCTGAAGCTTTCTTT. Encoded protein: CASSLGGRAEAFF.

The CDR3 loop reads CSVEVVASYEQYF. Written as DNA, the CDR3 is TGCAGCGTCGAGGTGGTAGCCTCCTACGAGCAGTACTTC. The genes are TRBV29-1 and TRBJ2-7; D not certain. Deletions cut 6 bases from V and 0 bases from J, with 12 bases between. This CDR3 region has 13 residues. CDR1 SQVTM and CDR2 ANQGSEA come from the germline V gene.

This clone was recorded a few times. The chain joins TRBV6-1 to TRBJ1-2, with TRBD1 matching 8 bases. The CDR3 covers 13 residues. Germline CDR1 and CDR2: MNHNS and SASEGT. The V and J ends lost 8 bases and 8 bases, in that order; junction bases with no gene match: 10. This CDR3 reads CASGLLAGGGYTF. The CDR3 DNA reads TGTGCCAGCGGGCTATTGGCAGGGGGCGGCTACACCTTC.

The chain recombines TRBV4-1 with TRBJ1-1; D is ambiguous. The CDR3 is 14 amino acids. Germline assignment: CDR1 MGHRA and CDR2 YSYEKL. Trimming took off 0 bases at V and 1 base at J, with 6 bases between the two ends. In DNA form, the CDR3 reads TGCGCCAGCAGCCAAGACGCCGGGAACACTGAAGCTTTCTTT. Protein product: CASSQDAGNTEAFF.